One sample yielded the 20 T cell receptor beta chains listed below, sequenced in a study of CD8 T cells in ankylosing spondylitis. TCRdb analysed the 5' RACE reads with MiXCR anew, one entry per CDR3 protein. The sample consists of under 300,000 distinct CDR3 sequences, roughly 8.6% of them appearing once. The specimen was blood, either unsorted or a sorted T cell fraction (not recorded which). These TCRs come from a male donor with ankylosing spondylitis or in good health (not recorded which).

A word on this clonotype: Germline is not matched at one junction end, which may reflect a read error. V gene TRBV6-1 combines with J gene TRBJ1-1; D call uncertain. Looked up from germline, CDR1 is MNHNS and CDR2 is SASEGT. The CDR3 is 13 residues long. The CDR3 sequence is CASREDWNTEAFF. In DNA form, the CDR3 reads TGTGCCAGCAGGGAAGACTGGAATACTGAAGCTTTCTTT.

This clonotype was seen many times. In DNA, the CDR3 is TGTGCCAGCAGTCCCAGGGGATTTAGCTATGGCTACACCTTC. Translation gives CASSPRGFSYGYTF. This chain joins TRBV6-1 and TRBJ1-2, with D perhaps matching TRBD1 (6 bases). V shed 5 bases and J shed 4 bases, with 14 bases lying between them. The germline V gene has CDR1 MNHNS and CDR2 SASEGT. This CDR3 is built from 14 residues.

This clonotype was counted many times. The rearrangement joins TRBV20-1 to TRBJ1-4; 10 bases line up with TRBD1. J lost 4 bases, V lost 2 bases, and 4 bases had no gene match. CDR1 DFQATT and CDR2 SNEGSKA come from the germline V gene (reference sequence). This CDR3 comprises 15 residues. The CDR3 here is CSARSGTGVNEKLFF. DNA of the CDR3: TGCAGTGCTAGATCCGGGACAGGGGTTAATGAAAAACTGTTTTTT.

This clonotype showed up many times. The rearrangement links TRBV20-1 to TRBJ2-1; 8 bases agree with TRBD2. Trimming at V came to 6 bases and at J to 5 bases, leaving 12 bases not matched to a gene. There are 15 residues in the CDR3. Germline CDR1 reads DFQATT; CDR2 reads SNEGSKA (reference sequence). This CDR3 reads CSAVPTSGDHNEQFF. CDR3 in DNA: TGCAGTGCGGTCCCAACTAGCGGAGATCACAATGAGCAGTTCTTC.

There are many counts of this clonotype. This chain connects TRBV10-3 to TRBJ1-1; maybe TRBD1 (5 bases). Germline values: CDR1 ENHRY, CDR2 SYGVKD. The ends were cut back, 7 bases at V and 4 bases at J, with 16 bases in the middle. The CDR3 has 14 residues. Here the CDR3 reads CAINPTVQGTEAFF. CDR3 DNA: TGTGCCATCAACCCGACCGTCCAGGGCACTGAAGCTTTCTTT.

This chain links TRBV24-1 with TRBJ2-3; the match to TRBD1 covers 9 bases. Germline CDR1 reads KGHDR; CDR2 reads SFDVKD. The CDR3 extends over 16 amino acids. With 3 bases clipped from V and 4 bases from J, the junction kept 7 bases outside the gene matches. The CDR3 is CATSDTGTGNADTQYF. Written as DNA, the CDR3 is TGTGCCACCAGTGATACCGGGACAGGGAATGCAGATACGCAGTATTTT.

The chain couples TRBV5-5 to TRBJ1-2; 7 bases align to TRBD1. V was pared by 3 bases and J by 2 bases, with 4 bases of the junction left unmatched. This CDR3 contains 14 residues. Germline V CDR1 and CDR2: SGHKS, YYEKEE (reference sequence). CDR3 sequence: CASSSGTANYGYTF. The CDR3 DNA reads TGTGCCAGCAGCTCCGGGACAGCGAACTATGGCTACACCTTC.

In this sample, this clonotype turned up many times. The chain joins TRBV5-1 to TRBJ2-7; no definite D call. The V and J ends lost 0 bases and 5 bases respectively, with 12 bases between them. The CDR3 length is 14 residues. Germline loops: CDR1 SGHRS, CDR2 YFSETQ. The CDR3 sequence: CASSLDSQDHEQYF. As DNA, the CDR3 is TGCGCCAGCAGCTTGGATAGCCAAGACCACGAGCAGTACTTC.

This clonotype occurred many times. This sequence joins TRBV7-9 and TRBJ2-2; the D call may be TRBD1 or TRBD2 (6 bases each). This CDR3 has 15 residues. With 2 bases removed from V and 4 bases from J, the gap between germline ends came to 11 bases. The germline gives CDR1 SEHNR, CDR2 FQNEAQ (reference sequence). As DNA, the CDR3 is TGTGCCAGCAGCTTAACGGGGGCCGTCACCGGGGAGCTGTTTTTT. This translates into CASSLTGAVTGELFF.

This clonotype has at least ten counts. The chain combines TRBV12-3 or TRBV12-4 with TRBJ2-7; D gene uncertain. The germline V and J ends were trimmed by 5 bases and 8 bases, with 10 bases remaining between them. The CDR3 totals 11 residues. The DNA of the CDR3 is TGTGCCAGCAGTACCCGAACGAAGCAGTACTTC. Amino acids: CASSTRTKQYF.

This clonotype occurred many times. V and J are TRBV7-3 and TRBJ2-3, with 8 bases that match TRBD2. The germline CDR1 and CDR2 sequences are SGHTA and FQGTGA. This CDR3 comprises 14 residues. J was trimmed by 0 bases and V by 4 bases; bases with no gene match: 0. CDR3 protein: CASSSSGSTDTQYF. CDR3 coding DNA: TGTGCCAGCAGCTCTAGCGGGAGCACAGATACGCAGTATTTT.

This clonotype was counted at least ten times. The rearrangement uses TRBV7-9 and TRBJ2-3, with 7 nucleotides matching TRBD1. The CDR3 is 15 residues long. Germline lookup yields CDR1 SEHNR and CDR2 FQNEAQ (reference sequence). The V and J ends lost 3 bases and 4 bases, in that order; junction bases with no gene match: 7. The DNA for the CDR3 is TGTGCCAGCAGCTTTGGGACAGCTACATCAGATACGCAGTATTTT. Protein: CASSFGTATSDTQYF. Full variable domain (remainder filled in from reference TRBV7-9 and TRBJ2-3): DTGVSQNPRHKITKRGQNVTFRCDPISEHNRLYWYRQTLGQGPEFLTYFQNEAQLEKSRLLSDRFSAERPKGSFSTLEIQRTEQGDSAMYLCASSFGTATSDTQYFGPGTRLTVL.

Ten or more counts support this clonotype. CDR3 DNA: TGTGCCAGCACAGCGGGAGTACTCTCGGGGGAGCAGTACTTC. Protein: CASTAGVLSGEQYF. The V and J genes are TRBV12-3 or TRBV12-4 and TRBJ2-7; 8 bases are a match to TRBD2. J gave up 7 bases and V 7 bases, and 12 bases lay outside the gene matches. The CDR3 runs to 14 residues.

The chain joins TRBV7-8 to TRBJ2-4; TRBD2 might be the D (6 bases). V was clipped by 1 base and J by 3 bases, with 10 bases between them. The CDR3 runs 15 residues. Germline loops: CDR1 SGHVS, CDR2 FQNEAQ. Written as DNA, the CDR3 is TGTGCCAGCAGCTTAGGGGGGGTAGGCAAAAACATTCAGTACTTC. The encoded protein is CASSLGGVGKNIQYF.

This clonotype was observed at least ten times. J is TRBJ2-1 and V is TRBV7-9; 9 bases align to TRBD1. The V segment lost 4 bases and the J segment 5 bases; nucleotides outside the gene matches: 9. CDR1 and CDR2 from the germline V gene are SEHNR and FQNEAQ (reference sequence). The CDR3 loop spans 16 amino acids. The CDR3 nucleotides are TGTGCCAGCAGCTCTTCCGGGACAGGGATTAACAATGAGCAGTTCTTC. This codes for CASSSSGTGINNEQFF.

The table lists this clonotype with many counts. V gene TRBV2 combines with J gene TRBJ2-7; D is possibly TRBD1 (6 bases). The CDR3 is 16 amino acids. Per the germline V gene, CDR1 is SNHLY and CDR2 is FYNNEI. V shed 7 bases and J shed 1 base, with 20 bases lying between them. The CDR3 is CASKWTPRGGSYEQYF. As DNA, the CDR3 is TGTGCCAGCAAATGGACCCCCAGGGGTGGGTCCTACGAGCAGTACTTC.

This clonotype was found many times. The DNA for the CDR3 is TGCGCCAGTTTCAAGCGGGAGGGCCGATATGAGCAGTTCTTC. Translation: CASFKREGRYEQFF. The V and J genes are TRBV5-1 and TRBJ2-1; 10 bases line up with TRBD2. The V gene end was trimmed by 8 bases and the J gene end by 8 bases; junction bases not matched to a gene: 10. The CDR3 extends over 14 amino acids. Germline V gives CDR1 SGHRS, CDR2 YFSETQ.

This clonotype has ten or more counts. The rearrangement joins TRBV3-1 to TRBJ2-2; D unresolved. CDR1 LGHDT and CDR2 YNNKEL come from the germline V gene (reference sequence). The CDR3 has 13 residues. Deletions cut 3 bases from V and 3 bases from J, with 5 bases between. The CDR3 reads CASSQGYTGELFF. As DNA, the CDR3 is TGTGCCAGCAGCCAGGGGTACACCGGGGAGCTGTTTTTT.

This clonotype was seen many times. The rearrangement links TRBV6-5 to TRBJ2-1; 7 bases are a match to TRBD1. The CDR3 contains 17 residues. The V segment lost 0 bases and the J segment 5 bases; nucleotides outside the gene matches: 10. Germline CDR1 is MNHEY and CDR2 is SVGAGI. The CDR3 sequence: CASSYSRRQGRDNEQFF. The CDR3 DNA follows: TGTGCCAGCAGTTACTCGAGGAGACAGGGCCGGGACAATGAGCAGTTCTTC.

In this sample, this clonotype turned up many times. The rearrangement uses TRBV6-1 and TRBJ2-1; 10 bases align to TRBD2. The germline V gene encodes CDR1 MNHNS and CDR2 SASEGT. CDR3 length equals 15 residues. The V segment lost 2 bases and the J segment 3 bases; nucleotides outside the gene matches: 1. CDR3 loop: CASSEQRGGYNEQFF. CDR3 in DNA: TGTGCCAGCAGTGAACAGCGGGGGGGCTACAATGAGCAGTTCTTC.